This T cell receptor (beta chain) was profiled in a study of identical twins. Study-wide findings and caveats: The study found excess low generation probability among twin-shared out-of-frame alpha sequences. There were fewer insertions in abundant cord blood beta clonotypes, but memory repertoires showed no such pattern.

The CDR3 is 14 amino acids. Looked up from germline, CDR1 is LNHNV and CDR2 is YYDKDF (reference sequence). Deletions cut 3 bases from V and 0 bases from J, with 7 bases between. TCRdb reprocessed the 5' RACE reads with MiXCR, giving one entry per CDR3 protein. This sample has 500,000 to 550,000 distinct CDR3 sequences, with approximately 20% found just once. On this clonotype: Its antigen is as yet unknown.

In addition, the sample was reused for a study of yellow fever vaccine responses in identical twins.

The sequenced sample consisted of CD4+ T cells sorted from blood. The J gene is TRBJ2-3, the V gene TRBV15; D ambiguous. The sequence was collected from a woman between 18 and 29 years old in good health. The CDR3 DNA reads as TGTGCCACCAGCAGGCCCGACAGCACAGATACGCAGTATTTT. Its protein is CATSRPDSTDTQYF.